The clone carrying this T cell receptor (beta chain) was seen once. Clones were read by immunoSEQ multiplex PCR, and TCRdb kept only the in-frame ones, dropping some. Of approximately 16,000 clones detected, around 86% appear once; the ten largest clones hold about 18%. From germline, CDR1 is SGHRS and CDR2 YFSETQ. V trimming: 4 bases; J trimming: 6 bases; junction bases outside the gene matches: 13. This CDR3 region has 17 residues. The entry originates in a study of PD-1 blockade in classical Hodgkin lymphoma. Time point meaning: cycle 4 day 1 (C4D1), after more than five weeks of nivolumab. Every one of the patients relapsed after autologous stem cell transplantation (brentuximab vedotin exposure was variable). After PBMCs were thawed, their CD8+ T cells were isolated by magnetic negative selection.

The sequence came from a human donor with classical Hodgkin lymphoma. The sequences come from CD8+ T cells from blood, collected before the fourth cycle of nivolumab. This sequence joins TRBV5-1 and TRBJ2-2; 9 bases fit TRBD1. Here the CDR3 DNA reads TGCGCCAGCAGCGCAGACCGGGACAGGGTGAGGGCCGGGGAGCTGTTTTTT. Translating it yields CASSADRDRVRAGELFF.